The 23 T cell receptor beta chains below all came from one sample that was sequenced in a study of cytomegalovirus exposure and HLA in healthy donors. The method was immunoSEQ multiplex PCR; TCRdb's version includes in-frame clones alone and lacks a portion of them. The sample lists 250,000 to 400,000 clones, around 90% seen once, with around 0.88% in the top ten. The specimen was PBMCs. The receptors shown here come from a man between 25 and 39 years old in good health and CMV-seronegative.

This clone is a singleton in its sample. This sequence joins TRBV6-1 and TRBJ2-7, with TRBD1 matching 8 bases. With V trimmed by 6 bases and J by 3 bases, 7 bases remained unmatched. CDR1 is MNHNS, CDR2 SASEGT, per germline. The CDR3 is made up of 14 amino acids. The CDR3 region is CASSRQGSYYEQYF. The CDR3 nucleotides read TGTGCCAGCAGCCGACAGGGGTCGTACTACGAGCAGTACTTC.

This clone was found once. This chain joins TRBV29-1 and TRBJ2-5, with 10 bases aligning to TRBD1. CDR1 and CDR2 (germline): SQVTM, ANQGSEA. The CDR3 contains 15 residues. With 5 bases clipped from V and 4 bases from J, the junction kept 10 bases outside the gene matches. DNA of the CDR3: TGCAGCGTTAGAACCGGGACAGGGGCTAGAGAGACCCAGTACTTC. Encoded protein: CSVRTGTGARETQYF.

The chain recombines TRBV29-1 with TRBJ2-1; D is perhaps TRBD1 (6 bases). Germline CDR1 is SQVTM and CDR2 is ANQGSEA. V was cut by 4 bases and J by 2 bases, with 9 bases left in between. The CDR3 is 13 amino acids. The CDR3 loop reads CSVVGGPYNEQFF. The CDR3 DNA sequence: TGCAGCGTTGTTGGGGGCCCCTACAATGAGCAGTTCTTC.

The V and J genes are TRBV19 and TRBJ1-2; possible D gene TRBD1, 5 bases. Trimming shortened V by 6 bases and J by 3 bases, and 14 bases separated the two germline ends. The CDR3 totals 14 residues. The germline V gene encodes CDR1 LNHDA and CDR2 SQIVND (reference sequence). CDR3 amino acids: CASSKGFSDYGYTF. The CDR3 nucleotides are TGTGCCAGTAGCAAGGGGTTCTCGGACTATGGCTACACCTTC.

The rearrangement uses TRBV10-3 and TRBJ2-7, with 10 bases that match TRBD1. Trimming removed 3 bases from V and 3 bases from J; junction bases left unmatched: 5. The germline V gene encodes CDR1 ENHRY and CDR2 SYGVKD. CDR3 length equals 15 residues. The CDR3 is CAISDEDRGNYEQYF. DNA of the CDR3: TGTGCCATCAGTGACGAGGACAGGGGGAACTACGAGCAGTACTTC.

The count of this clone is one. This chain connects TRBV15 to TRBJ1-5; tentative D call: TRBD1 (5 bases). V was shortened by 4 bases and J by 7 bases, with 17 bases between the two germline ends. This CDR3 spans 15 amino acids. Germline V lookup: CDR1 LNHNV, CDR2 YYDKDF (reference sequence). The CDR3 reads CATSKGARGRQPQHF. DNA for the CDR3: TGTGCCACCAGCAAAGGGGCGCGGGGAAGACAGCCCCAGCATTTT. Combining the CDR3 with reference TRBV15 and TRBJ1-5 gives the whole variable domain DAMVIQNPRYQVTQFGKPVTLSCSQTLNHNVMYWYQQKSSQAPKLLFHYYDKDFNNEADTPDNFQSRRPNTSFCFLDIRSPGLGDTAMYLCATSKGARGRQPQHFGDGTRLSIL.

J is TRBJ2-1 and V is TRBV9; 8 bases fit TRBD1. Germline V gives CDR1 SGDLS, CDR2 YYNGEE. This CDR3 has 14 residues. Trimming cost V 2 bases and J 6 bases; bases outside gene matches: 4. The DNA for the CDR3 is TGTGCCAGCAGCGTTAGACAGGGGTCCAATGAGCAGTTCTTC. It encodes CASSVRQGSNEQFF.

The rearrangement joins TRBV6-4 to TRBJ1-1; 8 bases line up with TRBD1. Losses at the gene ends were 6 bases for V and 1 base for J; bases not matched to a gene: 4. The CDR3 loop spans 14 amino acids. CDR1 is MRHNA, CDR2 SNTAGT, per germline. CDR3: CASSSDRGNTEAFF. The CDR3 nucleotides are TGTGCCAGCAGCTCTGACAGGGGGAACACTGAAGCTTTCTTT.

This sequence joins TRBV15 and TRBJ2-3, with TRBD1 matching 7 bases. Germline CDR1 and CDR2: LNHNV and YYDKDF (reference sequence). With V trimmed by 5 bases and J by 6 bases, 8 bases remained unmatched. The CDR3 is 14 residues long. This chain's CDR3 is CATSGRQGWDTQYF. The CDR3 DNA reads TGTGCCACCAGCGGCAGACAGGGTTGGGATACGCAGTATTTT. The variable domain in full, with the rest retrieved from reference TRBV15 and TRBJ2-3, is DAMVIQNPRYQVTQFGKPVTLSCSQTLNHNVMYWYQQKSSQAPKLLFHYYDKDFNNEADTPDNFQSRRPNTSFCFLDIRSPGLGDTAMYLCATSGRQGWDTQYFGPGTRLTVL.

This CDR3 reads CASSLAAAQETQYF. CDR3 bases: TGTGCCAGCAGCTTAGCAGCGGCACAAGAGACCCAGTACTTC. V gene TRBV7-2 combines with J gene TRBJ2-5; possibly TRBD2 for D (5 bases). The V and J ends lost 0 bases and 2 bases respectively, with 7 bases between them. CDR3 length equals 14 residues. Germline assignment: CDR1 SGHTA and CDR2 FQGNSA.

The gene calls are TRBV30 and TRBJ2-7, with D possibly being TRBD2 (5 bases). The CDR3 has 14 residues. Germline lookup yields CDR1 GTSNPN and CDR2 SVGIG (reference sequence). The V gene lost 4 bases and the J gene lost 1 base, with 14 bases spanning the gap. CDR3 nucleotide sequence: TGTGCCTGGAACCAGAGGGTGGGATCCTACGAGCAGTACTTC. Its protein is CAWNQRVGSYEQYF. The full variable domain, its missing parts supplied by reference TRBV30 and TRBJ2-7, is SQTIHQWPATLVQPVGSPLSLECTVEGTSNPNLYWYRQAAGRGLQLLFYSVGIGQISSEVPQNLSASRPQDRQFILSSKKLLLSDSGFYLCAWNQRVGSYEQYFGPGTRLTVT.

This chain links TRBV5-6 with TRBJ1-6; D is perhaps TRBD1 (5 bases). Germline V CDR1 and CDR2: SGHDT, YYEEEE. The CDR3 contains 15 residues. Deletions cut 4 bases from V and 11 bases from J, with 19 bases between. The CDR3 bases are TGTGCCAGCAGCGTTAAGGAGCGCCGGGGGACACCCCTCCACTTT. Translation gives CASSVKERRGTPLHF.

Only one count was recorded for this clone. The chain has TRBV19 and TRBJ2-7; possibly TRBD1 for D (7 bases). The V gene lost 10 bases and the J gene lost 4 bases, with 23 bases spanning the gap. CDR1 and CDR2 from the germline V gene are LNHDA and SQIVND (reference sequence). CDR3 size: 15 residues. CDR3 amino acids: CATKGESGGGYEQYF. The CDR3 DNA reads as TGTGCCACCAAGGGAGAATCAGGGGGAGGTTACGAGCAGTACTTC.

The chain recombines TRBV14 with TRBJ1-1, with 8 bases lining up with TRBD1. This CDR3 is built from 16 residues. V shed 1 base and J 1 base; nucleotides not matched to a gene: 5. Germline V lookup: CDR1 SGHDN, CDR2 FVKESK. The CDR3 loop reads CASSQGQGWGNTEAFF. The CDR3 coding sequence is TGTGCCAGCAGCCAAGGACAGGGGTGGGGGAACACTGAAGCTTTCTTT.

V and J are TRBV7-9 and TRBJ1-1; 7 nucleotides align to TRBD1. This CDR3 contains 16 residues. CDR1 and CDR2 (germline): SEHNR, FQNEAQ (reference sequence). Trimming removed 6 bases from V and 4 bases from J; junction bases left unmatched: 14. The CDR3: CASRTSVTGSSTEAFF. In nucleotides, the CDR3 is TGTGCCAGCAGAACAAGCGTGACAGGGAGTTCCACTGAAGCTTTCTTT.

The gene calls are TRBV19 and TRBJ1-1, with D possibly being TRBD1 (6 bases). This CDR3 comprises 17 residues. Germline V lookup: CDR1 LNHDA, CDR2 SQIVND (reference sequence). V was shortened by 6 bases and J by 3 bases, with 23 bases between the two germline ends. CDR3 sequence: CASRRVTQGPSDTEAFF. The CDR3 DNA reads TGTGCCAGTAGGCGAGTTACTCAGGGGCCCTCAGACACTGAAGCTTTCTTT. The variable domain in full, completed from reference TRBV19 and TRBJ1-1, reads DGGITQSPKYLFRKEGQNVTLSCEQNLNHDAMYWYRQDPGQGLRLIYYSQIVNDFQKGDIAEGYSVSREKKESFPLTVTSAQKNPTAFYLCASRRVTQGPSDTEAFFGQGTRLTVV.

The CDR3: CASREAQSSYEQYF. CDR3 bases: TGTGCCAGCAGGGAGGCGCAGAGCTCCTACGAGCAGTACTTC. This chain joins TRBV6-5 and TRBJ2-7, with D maybe TRBD2 (5 bases). V lost 6 bases and J lost 0, with 12 bases in between. Germline V gives CDR1 MNHEY, CDR2 SVGAGI. This CDR3 has 14 amino acids.

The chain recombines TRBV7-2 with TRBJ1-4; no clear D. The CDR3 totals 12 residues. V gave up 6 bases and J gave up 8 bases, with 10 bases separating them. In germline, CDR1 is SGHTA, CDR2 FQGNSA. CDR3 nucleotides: TGTGCCAGCAGAAGACTAGGGGAAAAACTGTTTTTT. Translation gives CASRRLGEKLFF.

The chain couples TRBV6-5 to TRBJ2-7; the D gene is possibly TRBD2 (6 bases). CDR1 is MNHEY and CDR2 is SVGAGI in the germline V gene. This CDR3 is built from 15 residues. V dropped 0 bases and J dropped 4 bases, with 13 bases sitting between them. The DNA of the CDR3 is TGTGCCAGCAGTTACTCCTCGGGTGGAGGGTACGAGCAGTACTTC. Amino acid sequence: CASSYSSGGGYEQYF.

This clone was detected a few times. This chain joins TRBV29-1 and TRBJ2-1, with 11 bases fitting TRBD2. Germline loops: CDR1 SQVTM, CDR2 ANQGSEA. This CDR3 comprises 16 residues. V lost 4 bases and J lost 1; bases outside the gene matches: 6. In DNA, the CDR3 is TGCAGCGTTGGGGTAGCGGGGGGGCAGTCCTACAATGAGCAGTTCTTC. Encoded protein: CSVGVAGGQSYNEQFF.

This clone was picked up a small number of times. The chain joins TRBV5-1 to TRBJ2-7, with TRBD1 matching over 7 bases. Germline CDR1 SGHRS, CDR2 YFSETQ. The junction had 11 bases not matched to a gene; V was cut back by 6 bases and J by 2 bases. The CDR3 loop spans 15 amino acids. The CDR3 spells CASKQSEDRPYEQYF. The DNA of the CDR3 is TGCGCCAGCAAGCAATCGGAGGACAGGCCCTACGAGCAGTACTTC. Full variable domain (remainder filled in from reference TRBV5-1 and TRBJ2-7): KAGVTQTPRYLIKTRGQQVTLSCSPISGHRSVSWYQQTPGQGLQFLFEYFSETQRNKGNFPGRFSGRQFSNSRSEMNVSTLELGDSALYLCASKQSEDRPYEQYFGPGTRLTVT.

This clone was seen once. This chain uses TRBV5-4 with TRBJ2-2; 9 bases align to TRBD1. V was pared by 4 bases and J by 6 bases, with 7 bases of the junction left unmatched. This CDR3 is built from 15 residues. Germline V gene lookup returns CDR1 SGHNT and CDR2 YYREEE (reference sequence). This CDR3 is CASSTGTGFAGELFF. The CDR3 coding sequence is TGTGCCAGCAGCACCGGGACAGGGTTCGCCGGGGAGCTGTTTTTT.

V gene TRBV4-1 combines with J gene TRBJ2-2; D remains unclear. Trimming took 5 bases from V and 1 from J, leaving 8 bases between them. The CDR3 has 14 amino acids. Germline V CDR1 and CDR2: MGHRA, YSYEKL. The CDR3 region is CASSVLRNTGELFF. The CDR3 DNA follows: TGCGCCAGCAGCGTGTTGAGGAACACCGGGGAGCTGTTTTTT.